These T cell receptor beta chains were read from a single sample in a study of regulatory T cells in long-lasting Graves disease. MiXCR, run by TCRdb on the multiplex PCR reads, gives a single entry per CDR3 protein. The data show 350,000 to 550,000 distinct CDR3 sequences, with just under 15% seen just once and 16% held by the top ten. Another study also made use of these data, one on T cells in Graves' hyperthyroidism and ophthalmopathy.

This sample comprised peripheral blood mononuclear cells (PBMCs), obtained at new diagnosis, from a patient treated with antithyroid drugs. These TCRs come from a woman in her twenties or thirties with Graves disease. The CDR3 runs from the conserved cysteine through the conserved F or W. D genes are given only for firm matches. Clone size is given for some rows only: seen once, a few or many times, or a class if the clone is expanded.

CDR3nt: TGTGCCAGCAGCTTGGGTGGTGGGCTAGCAGCAGATACGCAGTATTTT
CDR3aa: CASSLGGGLAADTQYF
v_gene: TRBV5-5
d_gene: NA
abundance: NA
j_gene: TRBJ2-3

CDR3nt: TGTGCCAGCAGTTGGTCGGGAGGCAGTTACGAGCAGTACTTC
CDR3aa: CASSWSGGSYEQYF
v_gene: TRBV27
d_gene: TRBD2
abundance: few
j_gene: TRBJ2-7

CDR3nt: TGCAGCGTTGATGGACAGGGCACTGAAGCTTTCTTT
CDR3aa: CSVDGQGTEAFF
v_gene: TRBV29-1
d_gene: TRBD1
abundance: many
j_gene: TRBJ1-1

CDR3nt: TGTGCCAGCAGCTCGTGGGCTCAAGAGACCCAGTACTTC
CDR3aa: CASSSWAQETQYF
v_gene: TRBV7-3
d_gene: NA
abundance: NA
j_gene: TRBJ2-5

CDR3nt: TGCAGCGTTTATTGGTTACTAGCGGGAAACCAAGAGACCCAGTACTTC
CDR3aa: CSVYWLLAGNQETQYF
v_gene: TRBV29-1
d_gene: TRBD2
abundance: many
j_gene: TRBJ2-5

CDR3nt: TGTGCCAGCAGCCTTCGATTACATTCGAACACCGGGGAGCTGTTTTTT
CDR3aa: CASSLRLHSNTGELFF
v_gene: TRBV14
d_gene: NA
abundance: few
j_gene: TRBJ2-2

CDR3nt: TGTGCCAGTAGTAACGCCGGGACAACCTCCTACGAGCAGTACTTC
CDR3aa: CASSNAGTTSYEQYF
v_gene: TRBV19
d_gene: NA
abundance: many
j_gene: TRBJ2-7

CDR3nt: TGTGCCTGGAGTGTAAACAGGGCGGGGTGGGATGAGCAGTTCTTC
CDR3aa: CAWSVNRAGWDEQFF
v_gene: TRBV30
d_gene: NA
abundance: many
j_gene: TRBJ2-1

CDR3nt: TGTGCCAGCAGTTTATCGATAGAAATGGCTAACTATGGCTACACCTTC
CDR3aa: CASSLSIEMANYGYTF
v_gene: TRBV27
d_gene: NA
abundance: few
j_gene: TRBJ1-2

CDR3nt: TGTGCCAGCAGCGCATCCGGGACCACCGCCAATGAGCAGTTCTTC
CDR3aa: CASSASGTTANEQFF
v_gene: TRBV4-2
d_gene: NA
abundance: NA
j_gene: TRBJ2-1

CDR3nt: TGCAGTGCTAGAGACTTCCTGAGTAGCGGCTACGAGCAGTACTTC
CDR3aa: CSARDFLSSGYEQYF
v_gene: TRBV20-1
d_gene: NA
abundance: NA
j_gene: TRBJ2-7

CDR3nt: TGCGCCAGCAGCCTCCGGGACAGGGCGCAAGAGACCCAGTACTTC
CDR3aa: CASSLRDRAQETQYF
v_gene: TRBV5-1
d_gene: TRBD1
abundance: NA
j_gene: TRBJ2-5

CDR3nt: TGTGCCAGCACCCCTTCAGGGGGGGCCGGGGAGCTGTTTTTT
CDR3aa: CASTPSGGAGELFF
v_gene: TRBV12-3/TRBV12-4
d_gene: NA
abundance: many
j_gene: TRBJ2-2

CDR3nt: TGTGCCAGCAGCTTCGCAGGAGAGACCCAGTACTTC
CDR3aa: CASSFAGETQYF
v_gene: TRBV7-8
d_gene: NA
abundance: NA
j_gene: TRBJ2-5

CDR3nt: TGTGCCAGCAGCTTAAGACAGATAAAAGAGACCCAGTACTTC
CDR3aa: CASSLRQIKETQYF
v_gene: TRBV11-2
d_gene: NA
abundance: many
j_gene: TRBJ2-5

CDR3nt: TGTGCCACCACGGGGGTTCGGGGTAATTCACCCCTCCACTTT
CDR3aa: CATTGVRGNSPLHF
v_gene: TRBV15
d_gene: NA
abundance: few
j_gene: TRBJ1-6

CDR3nt: TGTGCCAGCAGTGAGGCCGGACTAAGCTCCTACAATGAGCAGTTCTTC
CDR3aa: CASSEAGLSSYNEQFF
v_gene: TRBV2
d_gene: NA
abundance: many
j_gene: TRBJ2-1

CDR3nt: TGTGCCAGCAGCTCGACAGGGAAGGGGGAGCTGTTTTTT
CDR3aa: CASSSTGKGELFF
v_gene: TRBV11-2
d_gene: TRBD1
abundance: many
j_gene: TRBJ2-2

CDR3nt: TGTGCCAGCAGCTTAGGAGGGGTCGGCCAAGAGACCCAGTACTTC
CDR3aa: CASSLGGVGQETQYF
v_gene: TRBV7-2
d_gene: NA
abundance: many
j_gene: TRBJ2-5

CDR3nt: TGTGCCTGGAGGTTGGAAACCGGCGGGAGGCCCTACGAGCAGTACTTC
CDR3aa: CAWRLETGGRPYEQYF
v_gene: TRBV30
d_gene: TRBD2
abundance: many
j_gene: TRBJ2-7

CDR3nt: TGTGCCAGCAGACCGGGACAGGCTGGAAGCACCATATATTTT
CDR3aa: CASRPGQAGSTIYF
v_gene: TRBV27
d_gene: TRBD1
abundance: few
j_gene: TRBJ1-3

CDR3nt: TGTGCCAGTAACCGAGACAGGGAGGGCACTGAAGCTTTCTTT
CDR3aa: CASNRDREGTEAFF
v_gene: TRBV19
d_gene: TRBD1
abundance: NA
j_gene: TRBJ1-1

CDR3nt: TGTGCCAGCAGCTTAGAGATATGGAAGGCTGCAACTAATGAAAAACTGTTTTTT
CDR3aa: CASSLEIWKAATNEKLFF
v_gene: TRBV7-9
d_gene: NA
abundance: NA
j_gene: TRBJ1-4

CDR3nt: TGCGCCAGCAGCTTGTCACCCATTTCGTGGGCTCGCAACTATGGCTACACCTTC
CDR3aa: CASSLSPISWARNYGYTF
v_gene: TRBV5-1
d_gene: NA
abundance: many
j_gene: TRBJ1-2

CDR3nt: TGTGCCAGCAGGAAAGGACTGACCAATGAGCAGTTCTTC
CDR3aa: CASRKGLTNEQFF
v_gene: TRBV27
d_gene: NA
abundance: many
j_gene: TRBJ2-1

CDR3nt: TGTGCCAGCAGCCAAGATGTTAGAAGACAGGGCGGCACAGATACGCAGTATTTT
CDR3aa: CASSQDVRRQGGTDTQYF
v_gene: TRBV3-1
d_gene: TRBD1
abundance: many
j_gene: TRBJ2-3

CDR3nt: TGTGCCAGCAGTTTTAAGCCCCTCATAGCGGGAGGGCCGGGTAGGGCCAAAAACATTCAGTACTTC
CDR3aa: CASSFKPLIAGGPGRAKNIQYF
v_gene: TRBV12-3/TRBV12-4
d_gene: TRBD2
abundance: few
j_gene: TRBJ2-4

CDR3nt: TGTGCCAGCAGCTTGGTAGCGGAGTACACCGGGGAGCTGTTTTTT
CDR3aa: CASSLVAEYTGELFF
v_gene: TRBV5-5
d_gene: NA
abundance: many
j_gene: TRBJ2-2

CDR3nt: TGTGCCAGCAGTGATCTAGCGGACCTAGCCAAAAACATTCAGTACTTC
CDR3aa: CASSDLADLAKNIQYF
v_gene: TRBV6-1
d_gene: TRBD2
abundance: many
j_gene: TRBJ2-4

CDR3nt: TGCAGTGCTAGAGTTGGGGGTGGGGGCACTGAAGCTTTCTTT
CDR3aa: CSARVGGGGTEAFF
v_gene: TRBV20-1
d_gene: NA
abundance: many
j_gene: TRBJ1-1

CDR3nt: TGCGCCAGCAGCTTGGCCACAGCTTATAATTCACCCCTCCACTTT
CDR3aa: CASSLATAYNSPLHF
v_gene: TRBV5-1
d_gene: NA
abundance: few
j_gene: TRBJ1-6

CDR3nt: TGCAGTGCCCACCGCCTCGCGGGAGCGGCCTACGAGCAGTACTTC
CDR3aa: CSAHRLAGAAYEQYF
v_gene: TRBV20-1
d_gene: TRBD2
abundance: many
j_gene: TRBJ2-7

CDR3nt: TGTGCCACCAGCGCCCGGACGGTGTATAGCAATCAGCCCCAGCATTTT
CDR3aa: CATSARTVYSNQPQHF
v_gene: TRBV15
d_gene: NA
abundance: few
j_gene: TRBJ1-5

CDR3nt: TGTGCCAGTGGCTTACTAGCGGGAGGTTATGAGCAGTTCTTC
CDR3aa: CASGLLAGGYEQFF
v_gene: TRBV19
d_gene: TRBD2
abundance: NA
j_gene: TRBJ2-1

CDR3nt: TGCAGTGCTAGAGACTTGACAGACTCTGGAAACACCATATATTTT
CDR3aa: CSARDLTDSGNTIYF
v_gene: TRBV20-1
d_gene: NA
abundance: NA
j_gene: TRBJ1-3

CDR3nt: TGCAGCGTTGAGGAACGCCGGATCTATGGCTACACCTTC
CDR3aa: CSVEERRIYGYTF
v_gene: TRBV29-1
d_gene: NA
abundance: NA
j_gene: TRBJ1-2

CDR3nt: TGTGCCTGGACAGGCGACAGGGTAAACTCCTATAATTCACCCCTCCACTTT
CDR3aa: CAWTGDRVNSYNSPLHF
v_gene: TRBV30
d_gene: TRBD1
abundance: many
j_gene: TRBJ1-6

CDR3nt: TGTGCCAGCAGCCCGCACGGGAGCTACTCCCACAATGAGCAGTTCTTC
CDR3aa: CASSPHGSYSHNEQFF
v_gene: TRBV12-3/TRBV12-4
d_gene: NA
abundance: NA
j_gene: TRBJ2-1

CDR3nt: TGTGCCAGCAGCTTGACACAGAGCTCCTACGAGCAGTACTTC
CDR3aa: CASSLTQSSYEQYF
v_gene: TRBV7-3
d_gene: NA
abundance: many
j_gene: TRBJ2-7

CDR3nt: TGTGCTTCTCACCGACTTTCAGGCCCAGGCACTGAAGCTTTCTTT
CDR3aa: CASHRLSGPGTEAFF
v_gene: TRBV18
d_gene: NA
abundance: many
j_gene: TRBJ1-1

CDR3nt: TGTGCCAGCGCCATAGGTGCGGGAGTCTCCTACGAGCAGTACTTC
CDR3aa: CASAIGAGVSYEQYF
v_gene: TRBV12-3/TRBV12-4
d_gene: TRBD2
abundance: NA
j_gene: TRBJ2-7

CDR3nt: TGTGCCAGCAGCTTGATCCGGAGTGCATCCTACGAGCAGTACTTC
CDR3aa: CASSLIRSASYEQYF
v_gene: TRBV7-8
d_gene: NA
abundance: few
j_gene: TRBJ2-7

CDR3nt: TGCGCCAGCAGCCAAAAAGGGGGGTTGAACGCGGGGCGAGATACGCAGTATTTT
CDR3aa: CASSQKGGLNAGRDTQYF
v_gene: TRBV4-1
d_gene: NA
abundance: many
j_gene: TRBJ2-3

CDR3nt: TGTGCCATCAGTGGGAAGCAGAACACTGAAGCTTTCTTT
CDR3aa: CAISGKQNTEAFF
v_gene: TRBV10-3
d_gene: NA
abundance: many
j_gene: TRBJ1-1

CDR3nt: TGTGCCAGCAGCAATCGACAGGGGGCAGTTTCCGGGGAGCTGTTTTTT
CDR3aa: CASSNRQGAVSGELFF
v_gene: TRBV11-3
d_gene: TRBD1
abundance: NA
j_gene: TRBJ2-2

CDR3nt: TGCGCCAGCAGCCAACCTACACGGTTGCAGTTCTTC
CDR3aa: CASSQPTRLQFF
v_gene: TRBV4-1
d_gene: NA
abundance: few
j_gene: TRBJ2-1

CDR3nt: TGTGCCAGCAGCCTCGTCCCCACGGGCGAGCAGTACTTC
CDR3aa: CASSLVPTGEQYF
v_gene: TRBV28
d_gene: NA
abundance: many
j_gene: TRBJ2-7